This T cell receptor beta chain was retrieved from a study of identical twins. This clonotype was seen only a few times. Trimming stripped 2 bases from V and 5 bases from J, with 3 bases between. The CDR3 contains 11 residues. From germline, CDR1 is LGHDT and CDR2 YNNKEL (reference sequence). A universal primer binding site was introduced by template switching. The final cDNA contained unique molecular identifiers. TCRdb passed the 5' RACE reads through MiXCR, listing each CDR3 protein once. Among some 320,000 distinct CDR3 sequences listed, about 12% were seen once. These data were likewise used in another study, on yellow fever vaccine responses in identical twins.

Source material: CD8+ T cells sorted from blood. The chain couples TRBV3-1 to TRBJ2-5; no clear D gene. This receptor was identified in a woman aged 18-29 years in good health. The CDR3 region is CASSQLETQYF. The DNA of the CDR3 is TGTGCCAGCAGCCAATTGGAGACCCAGTACTTC.